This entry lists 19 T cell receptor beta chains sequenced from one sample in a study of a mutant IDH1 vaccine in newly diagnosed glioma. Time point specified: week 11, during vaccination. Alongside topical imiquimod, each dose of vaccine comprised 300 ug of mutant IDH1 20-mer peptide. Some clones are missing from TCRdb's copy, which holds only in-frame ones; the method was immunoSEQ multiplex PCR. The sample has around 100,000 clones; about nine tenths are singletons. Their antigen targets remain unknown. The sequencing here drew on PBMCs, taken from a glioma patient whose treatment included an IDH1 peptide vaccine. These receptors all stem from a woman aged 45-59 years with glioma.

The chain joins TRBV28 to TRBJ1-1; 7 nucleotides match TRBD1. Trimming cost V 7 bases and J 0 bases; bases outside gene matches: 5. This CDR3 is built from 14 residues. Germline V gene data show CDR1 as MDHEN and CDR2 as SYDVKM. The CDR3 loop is CASTGGVVNTEAFF. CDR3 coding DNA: TGTGCCAGCACAGGGGGGGTGGTGAACACTGAAGCTTTCTTT.

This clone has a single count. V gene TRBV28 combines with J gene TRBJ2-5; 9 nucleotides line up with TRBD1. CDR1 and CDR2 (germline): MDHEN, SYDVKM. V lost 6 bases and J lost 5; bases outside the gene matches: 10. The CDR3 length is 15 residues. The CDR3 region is CASSRRDRAEETQYF. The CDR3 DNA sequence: TGTGCCAGCAGCCGCCGGGACAGGGCCGAGGAGACCCAGTACTTC.

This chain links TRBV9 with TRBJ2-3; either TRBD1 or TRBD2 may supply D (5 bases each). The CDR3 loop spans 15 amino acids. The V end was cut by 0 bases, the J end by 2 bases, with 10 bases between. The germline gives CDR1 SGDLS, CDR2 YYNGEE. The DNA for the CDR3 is TGTGCCAGCAGCGTAGGGGACCGCTTCACAGATACGCAGTATTTT. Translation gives CASSVGDRFTDTQYF.

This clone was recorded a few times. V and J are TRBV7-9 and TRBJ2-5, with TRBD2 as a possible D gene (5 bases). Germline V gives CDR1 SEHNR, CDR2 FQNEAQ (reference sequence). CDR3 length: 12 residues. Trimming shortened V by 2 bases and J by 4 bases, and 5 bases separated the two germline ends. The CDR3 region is CASSLLAETQYF. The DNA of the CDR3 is TGTGCCAGCAGCTTACTAGCAGAGACCCAGTACTTC. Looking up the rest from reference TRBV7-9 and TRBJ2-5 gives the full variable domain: DTGVSQNPRHKITKRGQNVTFRCDPISEHNRLYWYRQTLGQGPEFLTYFQNEAQLEKSRLLSDRFSAERPKGSFSTLEIQRTEQGDSAMYLCASSLLAETQYFGPGTRLLVL.

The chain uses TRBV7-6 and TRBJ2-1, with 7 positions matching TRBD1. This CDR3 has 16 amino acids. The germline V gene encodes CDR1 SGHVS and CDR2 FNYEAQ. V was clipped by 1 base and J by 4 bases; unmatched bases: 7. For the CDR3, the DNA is TGTGCCAGCAGCTTAGACAGGGGCCGGGCTTACAATGAGCAGTTCTTC. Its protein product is CASSLDRGRAYNEQFF.

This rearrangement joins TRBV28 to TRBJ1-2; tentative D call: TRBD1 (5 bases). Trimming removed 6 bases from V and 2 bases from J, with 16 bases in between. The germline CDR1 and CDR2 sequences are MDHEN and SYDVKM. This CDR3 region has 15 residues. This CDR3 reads CASSRTGALNYGYTF. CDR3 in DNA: TGTGCCAGCAGCCGGACCGGGGCACTGAACTATGGCTACACCTTC.

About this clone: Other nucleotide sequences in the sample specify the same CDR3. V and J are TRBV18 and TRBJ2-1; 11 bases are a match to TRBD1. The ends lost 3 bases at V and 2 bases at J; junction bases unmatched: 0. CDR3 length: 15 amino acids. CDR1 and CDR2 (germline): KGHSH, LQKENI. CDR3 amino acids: CASSPGQGAYNEQFF. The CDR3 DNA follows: TGTGCCAGCTCACCGGGACAGGGGGCCTACAATGAGCAGTTCTTC.

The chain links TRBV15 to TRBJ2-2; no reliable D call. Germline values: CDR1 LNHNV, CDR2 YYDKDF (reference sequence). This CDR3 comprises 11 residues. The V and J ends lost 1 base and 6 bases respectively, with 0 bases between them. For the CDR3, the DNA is TGTGCCACCAGCAGAGCCGGGGAGCTGTTTTTT. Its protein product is CATSRAGELFF.

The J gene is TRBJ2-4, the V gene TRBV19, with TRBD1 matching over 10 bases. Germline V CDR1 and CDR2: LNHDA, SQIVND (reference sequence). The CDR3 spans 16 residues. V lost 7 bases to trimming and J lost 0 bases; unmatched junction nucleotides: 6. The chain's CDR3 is CASTTGTGVAKNIQYF. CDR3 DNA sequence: TGTGCCAGTACAACCGGGACAGGGGTAGCCAAAAACATTCAGTACTTC.

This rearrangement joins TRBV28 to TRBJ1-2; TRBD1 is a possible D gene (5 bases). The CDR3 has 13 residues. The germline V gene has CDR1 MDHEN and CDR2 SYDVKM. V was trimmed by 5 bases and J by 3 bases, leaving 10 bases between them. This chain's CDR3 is CASSRKGYYGYTF. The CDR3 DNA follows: TGTGCCAGCAGTAGGAAGGGGTACTATGGCTACACCTTC.

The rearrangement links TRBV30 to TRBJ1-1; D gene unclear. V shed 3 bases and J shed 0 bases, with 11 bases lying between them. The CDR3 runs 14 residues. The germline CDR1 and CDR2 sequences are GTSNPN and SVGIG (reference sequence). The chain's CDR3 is CAWSPGRVNTEAFF. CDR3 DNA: TGTGCCTGGAGCCCCGGTCGGGTGAACACTGAAGCTTTCTTT.

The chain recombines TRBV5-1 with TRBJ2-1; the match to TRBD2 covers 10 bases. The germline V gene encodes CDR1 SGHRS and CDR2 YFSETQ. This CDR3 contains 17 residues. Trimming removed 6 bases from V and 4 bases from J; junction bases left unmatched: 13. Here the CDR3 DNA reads TGCGCCAGCAACCCCATCGGGGCAGCGGGAGGGTACAATGAGCAGTTCTTC. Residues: CASNPIGAAGGYNEQFF.

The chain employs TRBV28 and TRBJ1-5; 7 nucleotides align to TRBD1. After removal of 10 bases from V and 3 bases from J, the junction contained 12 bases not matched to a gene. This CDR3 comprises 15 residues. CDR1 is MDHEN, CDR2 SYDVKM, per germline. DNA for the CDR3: TGTGCCACCAGGGGGGGTAATTATCACAATCAGCCCCAGCATTTT. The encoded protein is CATRGGNYHNQPQHF. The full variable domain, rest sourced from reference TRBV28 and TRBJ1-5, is DVKVTQSSRYLVKRTGEKVFLECVQDMDHENMFWYRQDPGLGLRLIYFSYDVKMKEKGDIPEGYSVSREKKERFSLILESASTNQTSMYLCATRGGNYHNQPQHFGDGTRLSIL.

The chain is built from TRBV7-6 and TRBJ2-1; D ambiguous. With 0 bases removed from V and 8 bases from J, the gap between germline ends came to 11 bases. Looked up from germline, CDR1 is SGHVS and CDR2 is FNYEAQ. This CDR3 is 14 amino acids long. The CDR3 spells CASSLAGHEDEQFF. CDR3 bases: TGTGCCAGCAGCTTAGCGGGTCATGAGGATGAGCAGTTCTTC.

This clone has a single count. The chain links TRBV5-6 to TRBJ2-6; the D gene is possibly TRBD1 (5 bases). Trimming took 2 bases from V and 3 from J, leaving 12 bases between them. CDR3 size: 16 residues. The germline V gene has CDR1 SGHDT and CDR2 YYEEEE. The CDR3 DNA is TGTGCCAGCAGCTTTCTTCAGGGATTTGGGGCCAACGTCCTGACTTTC. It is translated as CASSFLQGFGANVLTF.

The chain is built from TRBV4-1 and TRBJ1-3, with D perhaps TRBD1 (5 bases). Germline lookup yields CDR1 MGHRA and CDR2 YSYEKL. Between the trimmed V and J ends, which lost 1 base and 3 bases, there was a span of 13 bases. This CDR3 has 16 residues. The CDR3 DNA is TGCGCCAGCAGCCAAGGAGGAGGAGGGGATGGAAACACCATATATTTT. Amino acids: CASSQGGGGDGNTIYF.

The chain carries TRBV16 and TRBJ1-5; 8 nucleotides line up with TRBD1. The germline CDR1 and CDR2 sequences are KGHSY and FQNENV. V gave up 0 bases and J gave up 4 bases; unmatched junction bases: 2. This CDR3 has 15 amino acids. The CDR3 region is CASSQSGQANQPQHF. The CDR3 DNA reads TGTGCCAGCAGCCAATCGGGACAGGCAAATCAGCCCCAGCATTTT.

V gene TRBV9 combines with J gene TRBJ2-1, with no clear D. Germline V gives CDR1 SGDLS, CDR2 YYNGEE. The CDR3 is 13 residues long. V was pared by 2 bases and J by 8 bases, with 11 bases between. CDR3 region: CASSVIGYDEQFF. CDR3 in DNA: TGTGCCAGCAGCGTGATAGGGTATGATGAGCAGTTCTTC.

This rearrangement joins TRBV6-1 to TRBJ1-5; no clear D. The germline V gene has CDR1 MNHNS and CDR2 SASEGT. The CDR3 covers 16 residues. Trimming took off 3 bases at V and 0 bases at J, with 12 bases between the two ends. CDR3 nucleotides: TGTGCCAGCAGTGAGATGAGTTATTATAGCAATCAGCCCCAGCATTTT. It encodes CASSEMSYYSNQPQHF.